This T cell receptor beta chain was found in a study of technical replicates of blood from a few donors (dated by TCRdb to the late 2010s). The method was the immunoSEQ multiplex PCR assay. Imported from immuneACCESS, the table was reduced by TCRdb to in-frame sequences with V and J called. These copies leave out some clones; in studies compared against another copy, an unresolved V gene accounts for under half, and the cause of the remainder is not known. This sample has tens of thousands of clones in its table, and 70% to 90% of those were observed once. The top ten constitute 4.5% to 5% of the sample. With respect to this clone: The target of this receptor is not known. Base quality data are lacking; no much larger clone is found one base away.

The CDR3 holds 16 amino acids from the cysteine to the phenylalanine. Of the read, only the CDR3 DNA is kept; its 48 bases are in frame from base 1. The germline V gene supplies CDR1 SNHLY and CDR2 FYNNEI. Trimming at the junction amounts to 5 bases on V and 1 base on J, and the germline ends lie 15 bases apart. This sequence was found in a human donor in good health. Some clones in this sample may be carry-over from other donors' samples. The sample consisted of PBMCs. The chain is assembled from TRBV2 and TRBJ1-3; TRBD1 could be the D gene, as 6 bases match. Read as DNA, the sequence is TGTGCCAGCAGTCCGCGCCCTCAGGGGTCTGGAAACACCATATATTTT. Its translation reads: CASSPRPQGSGNTIYF.